These 19 T cell receptor beta chains were all obtained from the same sample, sequenced in a study of blood T cell repertoires in COVID-19. Clones were read by immunoSEQ multiplex PCR, and TCRdb kept only the in-frame ones, dropping some. The repertoire includes about 250,000 clones, roughly 89% of them detected once, and 4.6% sits in the top ten. Sequencing was carried out using peripheral blood. The receptors shown here come from a woman between 40 and 50 years old who had recovered from COVID-19.

The V call is TRBV5-6, the J call TRBJ1-1, with D perhaps matching TRBD1 (5 bases). CDR1 and CDR2 (germline): SGHDT, YYEEEE. The CDR3 has 16 amino acids. V was trimmed by 0 bases and J by 3 bases, leaving 15 bases between them. The CDR3 sequence: CASSLVRRGWDTEAFF. The CDR3 coding sequence is TGTGCCAGCAGCTTGGTCCGGAGGGGATGGGACACTGAAGCTTTCTTT.

The chain employs TRBV30 and TRBJ2-2; 9 bases fit TRBD2. This CDR3 has 14 amino acids. Germline trimming cut 5 bases from V and 8 bases from J; bases unmatched to any gene: 9. Germline V gives CDR1 GTSNPN, CDR2 SVGIG (reference sequence). Here the CDR3 reads CAWSSLRGGGELFF. The CDR3 coding sequence is TGTGCCTGGTCCTCTTTGCGGGGGGGAGGGGAGCTGTTTTTT.

The V call is TRBV4-1, the J call TRBJ2-1; D uncertain. Germline V gene lookup returns CDR1 MGHRA and CDR2 YSYEKL. This CDR3 comprises 16 residues. With 0 bases removed from V and 8 bases from J, the gap between germline ends came to 17 bases. This CDR3 reads CASSQDEADVVHEQFF. In DNA, the CDR3 is TGCGCCAGCAGCCAAGACGAGGCGGATGTTGTTCATGAGCAGTTCTTC.

The chain combines TRBV6-5 with TRBJ1-5, with TRBD1 matching 7 bases. The ends lost 7 bases at V and 6 bases at J; junction bases unmatched: 9. The CDR3 consists of 14 residues. Germline CDR1 reads MNHEY; CDR2 reads SVGAGI. CDR3 nucleotides: TGTGCCAGCAAGGGGGCAGGGACCGGTCAGCCCCAGCATTTT. It codes for CASKGAGTGQPQHF.

This clone was found a few times. The genes are TRBV7-9 and TRBJ1-3; D is unclear. Trimming removed 1 base from V and 3 bases from J, with 7 bases in between. The CDR3 runs to 14 residues. CDR1 is SEHNR and CDR2 is FQNEAQ in the germline V gene (reference sequence). Here the CDR3 reads CASSLEQYGNTIYF. CDR3 coding DNA: TGTGCCAGCAGCTTAGAACAGTATGGAAACACCATATATTTT. The full variable domain, in which reference TRBV7-9 and TRBJ1-3 provide the parts outside the CDR3, is DTGVSQNPRHKITKRGQNVTFRCDPISEHNRLYWYRQTLGQGPEFLTYFQNEAQLEKSRLLSDRFSAERPKGSFSTLEIQRTEQGDSAMYLCASSLEQYGNTIYFGEGSWLTVV.

The CDR3 DNA follows: TGTGCCAGCAGCGTATCACAGGGGAACTATGGCTACACCTTC. Protein product: CASSVSQGNYGYTF. The rearrangement uses TRBV9 and TRBJ1-2; TRBD1 matches at 7 bases. In germline, CDR1 is SGDLS, CDR2 YYNGEE. V dropped 1 base and J dropped 2; count of bases not matched to a gene: 2. The CDR3 extends over 14 amino acids.

In its sample, this clone was seen once. The chain carries TRBV27 and TRBJ2-7; TRBD1 aligns across 8 bases. The ends lost 5 bases at V and 2 bases at J; junction bases unmatched: 5. The germline V gene has CDR1 MNHEY and CDR2 SMNVEV (reference sequence). The CDR3 runs 14 residues. The CDR3: CASSRTGKTYEQYV. CDR3 nucleotide sequence: TGTGCCAGCAGTCGGACAGGGAAGACCTACGAGCAGTACGTC.

The J gene is TRBJ2-1, the V gene TRBV7-2; 13 bases line up with TRBD2. The CDR3 sequence is 14 residues long. The germline V gene encodes CDR1 SGHTA and CDR2 FQGNSA. V lost 5 bases, J lost 9 bases, and 4 bases stayed unmatched. The CDR3 nucleotides read TGTGCCAGCAGCCTCACTAGCGGGAGGGGTGAGCAGTTCTTC. Its protein product is CASSLTSGRGEQFF.

The chain has TRBV6-2 or TRBV6-3 and TRBJ2-1; 9 bases agree with TRBD2. The germline CDR1 and CDR2 sequences are MNHEY and SVGEGT. CDR3 length: 17 amino acids. V lost 1 base, J lost 6 bases, and 10 bases stayed unmatched. The CDR3 sequence is CASSYWLLREGPNEQFF. The CDR3 DNA reads TGTGCCAGCAGTTACTGGTTACTGCGGGAGGGCCCCAATGAGCAGTTCTTC.

J is TRBJ2-7 and V is TRBV5-6; D perhaps matches TRBD2 (6 bases). Germline CDR1 and CDR2: SGHDT and YYEEEE. CDR3 length: 16 residues. Trimming cost V 4 bases and J 4 bases, with 21 bases left between them. Here the CDR3 reads CASSQLGGRTTYEQYV. The CDR3 DNA is TGTGCCAGCAGCCAGCTCGGCGGAAGGACTACTTACGAGCAGTACGTC.

This clone was counted only a few times. DNA for the CDR3: TGTGCCAGCAGTACACAGGGTATTGATGGCTACACCTTC. Its translation: CASSTQGIDGYTF. V gene TRBV12-3 or TRBV12-4 combines with J gene TRBJ1-2; D is possibly TRBD1 (6 bases). The CDR3 has 13 residues. V was clipped by 5 bases and J by 6 bases, with 13 bases between them.

J is TRBJ2-7 and V is TRBV18, with TRBD1 matching 9 bases. The length of the CDR3 is 15 residues. Germline CDR1 reads KGHSH; CDR2 reads LQKENI. The V gene end was trimmed by 3 bases and the J gene end by 0 bases; junction bases not matched to a gene: 3. CDR3 sequence (DNA): TGTGCCAGCTCACCCGGACAGGGGTTCTCCTACGAGCAGTACGTC. Translation gives CASSPGQGFSYEQYV.

The rearrangement links TRBV27 to TRBJ2-3; TRBD1 matches 9 bases. Germline lookup yields CDR1 MNHEY and CDR2 SMNVEV (reference sequence). This CDR3 comprises 14 residues. Germline trimming cut 9 bases from V and 7 bases from J; bases unmatched to any gene: 11. The CDR3 is CASRTGGPVNTQYF. The CDR3 DNA reads as TGTGCCAGTAGAACAGGGGGCCCCGTTAATACGCAGTATTTT.

The J gene is TRBJ2-3, the V gene TRBV7-6; D remains unclear. Trimming took 5 bases from V and 1 from J, leaving 16 bases between them. The CDR3 sequence is 16 residues long. CDR1 is SGHVS and CDR2 is FNYEAQ in the germline V gene. The CDR3 coding sequence is TGTGCCAGCAGCCTCGACCTTGGTGAGGGCACAGATACGCAGTATTTT. Its protein product is CASSLDLGEGTDTQYF. Combining the CDR3 with reference TRBV7-6 and TRBJ2-3 gives the whole variable domain GAGVSQSPRYKVTKRGQDVALRCDPISGHVSLYWYRQALGQGPEFLTYFNYEAQQDKSGLPNDRFSAERPEGSISTLTIQRTEQRDSAMYRCASSLDLGEGTDTQYFGPGTRLTVL.

The V call is TRBV13, the J call TRBJ2-5; D might be TRBD1 (5 bases). CDR3 length equals 14 residues. Trimming removed 4 bases at V and 1 base at J, with 10 bases between. Germline V gene lookup returns CDR1 PRHDT and CDR2 FYEKMQ (reference sequence). The CDR3 sequence: CASSYRTTQETQYF. Written as DNA, the CDR3 is TGTGCCAGCAGCTACAGGACAACCCAAGAGACCCAGTACTTC. Supplemented by reference TRBV13 and TRBJ2-5, the full variable domain reads AAGVIQSPRHLIKEKRETATLKCYPIPRHDTVYWYQQGPGQDPQFLISFYEKMQSDKGSIPDRFSAQQFSDYHSELNMSSLELGDSALYFCASSYRTTQETQYFGPGTRLLVL.

The chain uses TRBV28 and TRBJ1-1; the D gene is possibly TRBD1 (5 bases). CDR3 size: 12 residues. Per germline, CDR1 MDHEN and CDR2 SYDVKM. Trimming cost V 2 bases and J 7 bases, with 8 bases left between them. The CDR3: CASSLTQGEAFF. The CDR3 region has the DNA TGTGCCAGCAGTTTAACTCAGGGTGAAGCTTTCTTT.

This chain's CDR3 is CASHYQETQYF. The DNA for the CDR3 is TGTGCCAGTCATTACCAAGAGACCCAGTACTTC. V gene TRBV2 combines with J gene TRBJ2-5; no definite D call. The CDR3 has 11 amino acids. Trimming removed 9 bases at V and 0 bases at J, with 5 bases between. From germline, CDR1 is SNHLY and CDR2 FYNNEI.

The chain uses TRBV12-5 and TRBJ2-5; 8 bases match TRBD2. CDR3 length: 13 amino acids. V shed 7 bases, J shed 5 bases, and the junction held 6 bases outside the gene matches. Germline loops: CDR1 LGHNT, CDR2 FRNRAP. The CDR3 is CASALRGAETQYF. CDR3 DNA: TGTGCTAGTGCCTTGCGGGGGGCGGAGACCCAGTACTTC. The full variable domain, rest sourced from reference TRBV12-5 and TRBJ2-5, is DARVTQTPRHKVTEMGQEVTMRCQPILGHNTVFWYRQTMMQGLELLAYFRNRAPLDDSGMPKDRFSAEMPDATLATLKIQPSEPRDSAVYFCASALRGAETQYFGPGTRLLVL.

This chain uses TRBV5-6 with TRBJ1-4, with 7 bases matching TRBD1. Trimming cost V 4 bases and J 3 bases; bases outside gene matches: 3. In germline, CDR1 is SGHDT, CDR2 YYEEEE. The CDR3 extends over 14 amino acids. The CDR3 DNA sequence: TGTGCCAGCAGCGAGGGGACAGCTAATGAAAAACTGTTTTTT. Its protein is CASSEGTANEKLFF. The whole variable domain, remainder taken from reference TRBV5-6 and TRBJ1-4, is DAGVTQSPTHLIKTRGQQVTLRCSPKSGHDTVSWYQQALGQGPQFIFQYYEEEERQRGNFPDRFSGHQFPNYSSELNVNALLLGDSALYLCASSEGTANEKLFFGSGTQLSVL.